Here is one T cell receptor (beta chain) with its context. Data came from immunoSEQ multiplex PCR; TCRdb stores just in-frame clones and leaves some out. This sample yields 130,000 to 150,000 clones, of which around 83% are seen a single time; 10% belongs to the top ten. The CDR3 is 15 residues long. The junction had 9 bases not matched to a gene; V was cut back by 4 bases and J by 7 bases. In germline, CDR1 is SGDLS, CDR2 YYNGEE. The data derive from a study of blood T cell repertoires in COVID-19. Study overall: COVID-19 samples from acute and convalescent phases originated in the United States, Italy and Spain. In each case, the material was cDNA or gDNA derived from T cells, B-cell-depleted T cells, or PBMCs.

This TCR came from a man in his fifties or sixties with active or convalescent COVID-19. The sequenced sample was peripheral blood. The chain uses TRBV9 and TRBJ2-2; 8 nucleotides match TRBD2. The CDR3 is CASSSFPTSGGELFF. The CDR3 DNA reads TGTGCCAGCAGCTCCTTCCCAACTAGCGGCGGGGAGCTGTTTTTT.